A single TCR beta chain is shown here with its context. This CDR3 spans 10 amino acids. Germline CDR1 is DFQATT and CDR2 is SNEGSKA (reference sequence). Trimming cost V 6 bases and J 8 bases, with 10 bases left between them. The sample is drawn from a study of control samples from healthy donors and cancer patients. Sequencing was performed with immunoSEQ multiplex PCR; in TCRdb, only in-frame clones are kept and a portion is missing. The table records under 200,000 clones, roughly 92% of them present only once. The sequencing sample was made of blood. The clonotype comes from a woman in her thirties in good health. The V and J genes are TRBV20-1 and TRBJ1-2; D not certain. The chain's CDR3 is CSAEGGGYTF. The CDR3 coding sequence is TGCAGTGCGGAGGGTGGGGGCTACACCTTC.